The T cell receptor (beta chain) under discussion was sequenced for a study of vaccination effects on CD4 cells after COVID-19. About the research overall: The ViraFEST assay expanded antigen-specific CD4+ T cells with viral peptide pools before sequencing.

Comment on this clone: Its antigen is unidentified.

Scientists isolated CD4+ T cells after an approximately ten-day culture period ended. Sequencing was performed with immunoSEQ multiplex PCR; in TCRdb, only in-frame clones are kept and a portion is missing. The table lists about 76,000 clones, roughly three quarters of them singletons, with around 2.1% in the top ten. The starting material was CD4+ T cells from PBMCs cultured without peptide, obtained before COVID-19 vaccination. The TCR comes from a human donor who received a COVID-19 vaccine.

The CDR3 loop is CASSVTSGGHNEQFF. The CDR3 bases are TGTGCCAGCAGTGTGACCAGCGGGGGACACAATGAGCAGTTCTTC. This sequence joins TRBV2 and TRBJ2-1, with 8 bases that match TRBD2. CDR3 size: 15 residues. V shed 4 bases, J shed 5 bases, and the junction held 7 bases outside the gene matches. Germline CDR1 and CDR2: SNHLY and FYNNEI. Together with reference TRBV2 and TRBJ2-1, the CDR3 gives the full variable domain: EPEVTQTPSHQVTQMGQEVILRCVPISNHLYFYWYRQILGQKVEFLVSFYNNEISEKSEIFDDQFSVERPDGSNFTLKIRSTKLEDSAMYFCASSVTSGGHNEQFFGPGTRLTVL.